This TCR beta chain was retrieved from a study of neurological immune-mediated disorders. Study outcomes and limitations: A possible signature appeared as one related-CDR3 cluster, in which phylogenetic grouping placed the repertoires of 18 of 34 multiple sclerosis patients. Patients with HTLV-1-associated myelopathy showed the most TCR clonal expansion. Those with multiple sclerosis showed the least, falling below healthy controls. Private repertoires in all groups were suggested by the absence of shared CDR3 amino acid sequences among expanded clones across subjects.

For this clonotype: Antigen specificity is unknown.

5'RACE with 10-nucleotide random UMIs produced the cDNA. TCRdb analysed the 5' RACE reads with MiXCR anew, one entry per CDR3 protein. This table has fewer than 85,000 distinct CDR3 sequences, around 4.8% appearing once. V lost 4 bases and J lost 2, with 14 bases in between. From germline, CDR1 is SGHTA and CDR2 FQGNSA. The CDR3 consists of 15 residues. Input material: PBMCs. This sequence was found in a woman between 70 and 85 years old with multiple sclerosis. This chain uses TRBV7-2 with TRBJ1-1; TRBD1 is a possible D gene (6 bases). Here the CDR3 reads CASSSLTGSNTEAFF. Here the CDR3 DNA reads TGTGCCAGCAGCTCCCTGACAGGATCCAACACTGAAGCTTTCTTT. Full variable domain (missing parts from reference TRBV7-2 and TRBJ1-1): GAGVSQSPSNKVTEKGKDVELRCDPISGHTALYWYRQSLGQGLEFLIYFQGNSAPDKSGLPSDRFSAERTGGSVSTLTIQRTQQEDSAVYLCASSSLTGSNTEAFFGQGTRLTVV.